The TCR beta chain under discussion was sequenced for a study of blood T cell repertoires in COVID-19. Across the study: Both acute and convalescent COVID-19 samples were obtained from the United States, Italy and Spain. PBMCs, B-cell-depleted T cells, or T cells were the source of the cDNA or gDNA that made up the material.

The CDR3 contains 14 residues. Unmatched junction bases numbered 13, after V lost 8 bases and J lost 10 bases. The germline gives CDR1 MNHEY, CDR2 SVGAGI. As processed by the authors: The authors estimated nucleated cell counts from reference gene primer amplification. Here immunoSEQ multiplex PCR was the method, and the copy in TCRdb shows in-frame clones only, minus some. The V and J calls and clone size come from that table; D and trimming were worked out from the DNA. The sample gives 50,000 to 80,000 clones, about nine tenths of which show up once; approximately 1.3% is in the top ten. This clone was recorded only once.

The sequencing sample was made of peripheral blood. The chain joins TRBV6-5 to TRBJ1-4; 7 nucleotides align to TRBD1. This receptor was identified in a man in his sixties with acute or convalescent COVID-19. DNA for the CDR3: TGTGCCAGCGCTTCAGGGACAGAGGCTGTAAAACTGTTTTTT. Amino acid sequence: CASASGTEAVKLFF.